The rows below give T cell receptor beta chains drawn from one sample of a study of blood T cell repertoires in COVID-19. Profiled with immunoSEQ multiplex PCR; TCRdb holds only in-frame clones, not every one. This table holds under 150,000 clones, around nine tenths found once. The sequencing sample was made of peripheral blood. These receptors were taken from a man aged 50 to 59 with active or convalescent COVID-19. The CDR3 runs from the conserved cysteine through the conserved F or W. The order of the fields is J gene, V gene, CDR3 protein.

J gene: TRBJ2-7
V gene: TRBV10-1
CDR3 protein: CASSPGLQYEQYF

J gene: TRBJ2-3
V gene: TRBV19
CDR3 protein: CASSSRLAGGIDTQYF

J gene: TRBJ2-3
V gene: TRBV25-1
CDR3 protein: CASSEYLQGRRSDTQYF

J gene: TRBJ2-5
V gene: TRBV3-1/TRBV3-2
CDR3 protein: CASSQASTGTETQYF

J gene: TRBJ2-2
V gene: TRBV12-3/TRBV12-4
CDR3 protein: CASSSDSAGELFF

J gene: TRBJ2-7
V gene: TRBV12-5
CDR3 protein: CASGAFLVGESYEQYF

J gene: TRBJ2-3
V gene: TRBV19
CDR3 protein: CASSIATSGSTDTQYF

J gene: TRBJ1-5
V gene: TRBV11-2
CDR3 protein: CASSPGTGIFTSQPQHF

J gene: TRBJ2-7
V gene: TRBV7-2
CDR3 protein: CASSLDGGGTPYEQYF

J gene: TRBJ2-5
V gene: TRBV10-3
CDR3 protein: CAISGNNQETQYF

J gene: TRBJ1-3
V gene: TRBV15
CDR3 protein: CATTFSVSGNTIYF

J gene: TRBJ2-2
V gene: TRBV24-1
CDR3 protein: CATNPADGTGELFF

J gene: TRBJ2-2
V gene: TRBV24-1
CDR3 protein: CATSDSATGVRTGELFF

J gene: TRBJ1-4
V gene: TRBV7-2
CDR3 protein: CASSPGQGGISEKLFF

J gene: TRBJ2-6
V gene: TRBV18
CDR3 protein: CASSQLTGGRVSGANVLTF

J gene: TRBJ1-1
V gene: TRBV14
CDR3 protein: CASSLSMNTEAFF

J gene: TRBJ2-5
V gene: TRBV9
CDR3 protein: CASSTLDGIQETQYF

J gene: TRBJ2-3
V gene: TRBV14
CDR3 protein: CASSQVIRGDTQYF

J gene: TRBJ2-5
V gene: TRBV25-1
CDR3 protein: CASSESGSKATQYF

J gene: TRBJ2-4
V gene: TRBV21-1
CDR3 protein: CARDPAGAKNIQYF

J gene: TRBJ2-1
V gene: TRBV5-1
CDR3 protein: CASSLVLLAVSYNEQFF

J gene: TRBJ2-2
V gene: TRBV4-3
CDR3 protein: CASSQVWGGGANTGELFF

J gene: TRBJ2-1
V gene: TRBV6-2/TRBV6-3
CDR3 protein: CASSYDSGRALYNEQFF

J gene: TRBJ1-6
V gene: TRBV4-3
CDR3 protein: CASSQSPLSRQGGKDSPLHF

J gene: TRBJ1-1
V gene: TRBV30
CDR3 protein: CAWSVTGGTEAFF

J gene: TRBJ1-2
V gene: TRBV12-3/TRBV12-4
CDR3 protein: CASSFRGDYGYTF

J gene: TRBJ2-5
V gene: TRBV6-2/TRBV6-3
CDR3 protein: CASSYPTGGETQYF

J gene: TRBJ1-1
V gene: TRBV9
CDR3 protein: CASSGRVGGENTEAFF

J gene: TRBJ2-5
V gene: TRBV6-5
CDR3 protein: CASSYSARAKETQYF

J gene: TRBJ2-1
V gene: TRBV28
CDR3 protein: CASGGFGVTNEQFF

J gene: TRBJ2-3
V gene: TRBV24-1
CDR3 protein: CATSGGGRPPADTQYF

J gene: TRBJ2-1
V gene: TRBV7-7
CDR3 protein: CASSHNSGGSNEQFF

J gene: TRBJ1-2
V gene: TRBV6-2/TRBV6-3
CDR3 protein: CASSYTPGQQREYGYTF

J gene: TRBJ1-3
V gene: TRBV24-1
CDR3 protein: CATSDSSPGNTIYF

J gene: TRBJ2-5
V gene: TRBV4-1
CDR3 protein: CASSQVLGQGQETQYF

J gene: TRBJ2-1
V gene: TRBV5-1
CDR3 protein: CASSLGTGTNEQFF

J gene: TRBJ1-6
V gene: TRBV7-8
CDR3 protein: CASSPPVWGGLGNSPLHF

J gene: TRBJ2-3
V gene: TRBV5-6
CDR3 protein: CASRPLPTGPAREQYF

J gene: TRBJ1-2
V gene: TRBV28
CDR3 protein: CASSPPHEGYGYTF

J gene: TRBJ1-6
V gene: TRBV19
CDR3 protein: CASSINRDFQLNSPLHF

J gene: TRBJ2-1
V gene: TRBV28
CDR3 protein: CASSRRLGTSGHNEQFF

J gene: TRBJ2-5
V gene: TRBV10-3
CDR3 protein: CAIRGDRGNQETQYF

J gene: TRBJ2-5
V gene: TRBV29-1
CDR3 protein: CSVGPSGGGTQYF

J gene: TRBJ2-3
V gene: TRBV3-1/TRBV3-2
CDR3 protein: CASSPGGGRTDTQYF

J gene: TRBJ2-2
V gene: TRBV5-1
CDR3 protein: CASSIQGGVGTGELFF

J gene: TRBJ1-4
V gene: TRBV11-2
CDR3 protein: CASSFSTGGKELFF